This TCR beta chain was sequenced for a study of human T cells and chemical hapten exposure. General study results and limits: Following DPC sensitization, TCRs present above 1 in 1000 frequency showed no change.

TCRdb itself ran the RACE reads through MiXCR, one entry per CDR3 protein. The repertoire holds over 55,000 distinct CDR3 sequences, with roughly 9.8% as singletons. As for time point: pre-sensitization, week 0. Treatment reported: therapeutic diphenylcyclopropenone sensitization with weekly scalp DPC. Researchers sampled blood before each patch test went on. In this sample, this clonotype turned up a few times. The antigen is not known. This receptor was taken from a man aged 40-49 years with alopecia areata. Some clones in this sample may be carry-over from other donors' samples. The input for sequencing was whole blood, taken in connection with sensitization to the hapten diphenylcyclopropenone (DPC).

In DNA form, the CDR3 reads TGCGCCAGCAGCCACCGCGGGACAGGGTCCCACGAGCAGTACTTC. Its translation: CASSHRGTGSHEQYF. The chain uses TRBV4-3 and TRBJ2-7; the match to TRBD1 covers 9 bases. This CDR3 region has 15 residues. Germline V gene sequence: CDR1 LGHNA, CDR2 YSLEER. After removal of 3 bases from V and 5 bases from J, the junction contained 8 bases not matched to a gene.